The present T cell receptor (beta chain) was sequenced within a study of T-cell memory formation after mild COVID-19. Study-level findings and limits: Among CD4+ contracting clones, most were CM and EM, and CD8+ ones EMRA. Detection of some responders pre-infection suggested pre-existing cross-reactive memory T cells participated.

In TCRdb, the 5' RACE reads were re-called with MiXCR into one record per CDR3 protein. The data contain around 370,000 distinct CDR3 sequences, roughly 21% of them singletons. V shed 2 bases and J shed 11 bases, with 14 bases lying between them. The CDR3 runs to 13 residues. The germline V gene has CDR1 MNHEY and CDR2 SVGEGT. Regarding this clonotype: What it binds is not known.

The chain is built from TRBV6-2 or TRBV6-3 and TRBJ2-3; D unclear. The material sequenced was PBMCs or a T cell subset sorted from them (not recorded which). The receptor was isolated from an adult woman who had mild COVID-19 (a few samples of this study predate the infection). Cell type and time point are not known. The CDR3 nucleotides read TGTGCCAGCAGTTACGGCCCCTCTCCAAAGCAGTATTTT. It is translated as CASSYGPSPKQYF.